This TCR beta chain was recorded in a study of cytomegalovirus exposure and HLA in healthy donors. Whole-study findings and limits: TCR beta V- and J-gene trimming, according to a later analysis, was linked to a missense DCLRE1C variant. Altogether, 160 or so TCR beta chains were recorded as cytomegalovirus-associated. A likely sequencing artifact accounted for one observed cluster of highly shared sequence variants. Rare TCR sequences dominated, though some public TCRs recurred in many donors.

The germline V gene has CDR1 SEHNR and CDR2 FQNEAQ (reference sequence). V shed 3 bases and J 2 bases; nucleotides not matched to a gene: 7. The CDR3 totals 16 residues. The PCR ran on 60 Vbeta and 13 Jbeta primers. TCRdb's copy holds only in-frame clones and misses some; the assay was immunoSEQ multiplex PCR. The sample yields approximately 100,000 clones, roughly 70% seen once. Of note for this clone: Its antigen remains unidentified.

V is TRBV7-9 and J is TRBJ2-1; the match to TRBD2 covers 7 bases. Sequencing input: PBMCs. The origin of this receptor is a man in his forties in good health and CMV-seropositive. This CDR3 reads CASSLGGSKPYNEQFF. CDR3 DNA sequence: TGTGCCAGCAGCTTGGGAGGGAGTAAGCCCTACAATGAGCAGTTCTTC.